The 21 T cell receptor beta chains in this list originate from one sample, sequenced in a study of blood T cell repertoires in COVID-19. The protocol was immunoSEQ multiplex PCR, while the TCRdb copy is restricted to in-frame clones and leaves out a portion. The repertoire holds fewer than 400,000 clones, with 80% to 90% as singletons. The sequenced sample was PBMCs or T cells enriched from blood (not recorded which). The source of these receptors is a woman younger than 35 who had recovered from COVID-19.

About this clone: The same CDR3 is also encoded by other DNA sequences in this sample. This CDR3 is CASSLVQTNYGYTF. The DNA for the CDR3 is TGTGCCAGCAGCTTAGTTCAGACAAACTATGGCTACACCTTC. The chain joins TRBV7-2 to TRBJ1-2, with D unclear. CDR3 length: 14 residues. CDR1 SGHTA and CDR2 FQGNSA come from the germline V gene. V shed 1 base and J shed 2 bases, with 8 bases lying between them.

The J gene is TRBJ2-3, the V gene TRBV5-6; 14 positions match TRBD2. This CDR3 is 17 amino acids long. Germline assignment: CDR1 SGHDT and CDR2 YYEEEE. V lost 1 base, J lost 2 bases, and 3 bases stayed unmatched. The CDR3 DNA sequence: TGTGCCAGCAGCTTGAGGACTAGCGGGGGGTTCACAGATACGCAGTATTTT. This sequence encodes CASSLRTSGGFTDTQYF.

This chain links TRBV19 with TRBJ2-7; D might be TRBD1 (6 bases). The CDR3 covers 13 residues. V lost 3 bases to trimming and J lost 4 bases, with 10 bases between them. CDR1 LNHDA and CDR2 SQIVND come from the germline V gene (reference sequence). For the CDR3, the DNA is TGTGCCAGTAGTATCACAGGGTGGTACGAGCAGTACTTC. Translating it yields CASSITGWYEQYF.

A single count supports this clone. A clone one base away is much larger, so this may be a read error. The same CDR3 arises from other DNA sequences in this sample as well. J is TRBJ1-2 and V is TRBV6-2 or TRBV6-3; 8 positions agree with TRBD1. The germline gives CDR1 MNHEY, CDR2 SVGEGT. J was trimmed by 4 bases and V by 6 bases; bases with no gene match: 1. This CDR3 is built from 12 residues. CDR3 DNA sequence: TGTGCCAGCAGCACAGGGGGCTATGGCTACACCTTC. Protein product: CASSTGGYGYTF.

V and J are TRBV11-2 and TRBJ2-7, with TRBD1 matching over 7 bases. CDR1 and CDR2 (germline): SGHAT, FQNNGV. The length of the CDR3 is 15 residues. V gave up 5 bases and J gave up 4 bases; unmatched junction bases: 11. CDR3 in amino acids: CASSPGTAASYEQYF. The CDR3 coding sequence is TGTGCCAGCAGCCCCGGGACAGCGGCCTCATACGAGCAGTACTTC.

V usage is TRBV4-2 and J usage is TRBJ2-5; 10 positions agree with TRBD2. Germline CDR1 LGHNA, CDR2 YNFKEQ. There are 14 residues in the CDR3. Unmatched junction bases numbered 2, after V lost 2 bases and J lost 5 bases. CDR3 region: CASSQLAGVETQYF. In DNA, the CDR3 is TGTGCCAGCAGCCAACTAGCGGGAGTTGAGACCCAGTACTTC.

In DNA form, the CDR3 reads TGTGCCAGCAGCTTGTTACGGAGACAGGACACTGAAGCTTTCTTT. Protein sequence: CASSLLRRQDTEAFF. V gene TRBV5-8 combines with J gene TRBJ1-1, with D tentatively TRBD1 (6 bases). The V end was cut by 1 base, the J end by 3 bases, with 13 bases between. This CDR3 comprises 15 residues. The germline V gene has CDR1 SGHTS and CDR2 YDEGEE.

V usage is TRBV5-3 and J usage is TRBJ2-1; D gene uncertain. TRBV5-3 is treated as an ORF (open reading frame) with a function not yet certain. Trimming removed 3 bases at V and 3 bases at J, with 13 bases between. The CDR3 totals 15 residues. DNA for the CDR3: TGTGCCAGAAGCTCTAATCCCCCCCTCTACAATGAGCAGTTCTTC. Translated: CARSSNPPLYNEQFF.

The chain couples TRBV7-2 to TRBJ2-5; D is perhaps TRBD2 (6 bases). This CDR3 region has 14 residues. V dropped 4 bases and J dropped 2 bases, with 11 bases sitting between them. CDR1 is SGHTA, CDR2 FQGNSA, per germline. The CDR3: CASSYARGQETQYF. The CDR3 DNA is TGTGCCAGCAGCTACGCACGGGGGCAAGAGACCCAGTACTTC.

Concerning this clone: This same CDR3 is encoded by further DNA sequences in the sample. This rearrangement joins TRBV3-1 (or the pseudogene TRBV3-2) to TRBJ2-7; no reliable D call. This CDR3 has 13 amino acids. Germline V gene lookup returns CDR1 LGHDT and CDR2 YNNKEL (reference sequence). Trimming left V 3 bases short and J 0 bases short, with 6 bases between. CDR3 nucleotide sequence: TGTGCCAGCAGCCAGGGCCTCTCCTACGAGCAGTACTTC. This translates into CASSQGLSYEQYF.

In DNA, the CDR3 is TGTGCCAGCAGCCAGGCGGGTCCGGGAGAGCAGTTCTTC. Translated, it gives CASSQAGPGEQFF. The chain couples TRBV3-1 (or the pseudogene TRBV3-2) to TRBJ2-1; D might be TRBD2 (5 bases). Germline V CDR1 and CDR2: LGHDT, YNNKEL (reference sequence). The V gene lost 3 bases and the J gene lost 10 bases, with 13 bases spanning the gap. This CDR3 is 13 amino acids long.

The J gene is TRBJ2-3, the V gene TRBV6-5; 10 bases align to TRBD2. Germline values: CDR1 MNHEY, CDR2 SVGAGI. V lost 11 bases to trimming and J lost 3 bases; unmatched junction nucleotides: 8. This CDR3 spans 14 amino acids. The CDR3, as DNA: TGTGCCTTTGGGGGACTAGCGCAAACAGATACGCAGTATTTT. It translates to CAFGGLAQTDTQYF.

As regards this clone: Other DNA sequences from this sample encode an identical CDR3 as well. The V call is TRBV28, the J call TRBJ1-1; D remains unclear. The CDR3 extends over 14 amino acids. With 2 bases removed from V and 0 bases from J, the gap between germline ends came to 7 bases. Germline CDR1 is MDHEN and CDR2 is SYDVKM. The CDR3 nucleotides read TGTGCCAGCAGTTTAGGGCAGCTGAACACTGAAGCTTTCTTT. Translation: CASSLGQLNTEAFF.

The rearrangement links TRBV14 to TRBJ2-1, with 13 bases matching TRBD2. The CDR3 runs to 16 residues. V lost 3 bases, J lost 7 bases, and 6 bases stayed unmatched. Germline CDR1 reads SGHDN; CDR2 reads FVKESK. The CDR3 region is CASSHWALAGGNEQFF. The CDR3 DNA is TGTGCCAGCAGCCATTGGGCACTAGCGGGAGGGAATGAGCAGTTCTTC. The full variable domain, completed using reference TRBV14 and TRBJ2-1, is EAGVTQFPSHSVIEKGQTVTLRCDPISGHDNLYWYRRVMGKEIKFLLHFVKESKQDESGMPNNRFLAERTGGTYSTLKVQPAELEDSGVYFCASSHWALAGGNEQFFGPGTRLTVL.

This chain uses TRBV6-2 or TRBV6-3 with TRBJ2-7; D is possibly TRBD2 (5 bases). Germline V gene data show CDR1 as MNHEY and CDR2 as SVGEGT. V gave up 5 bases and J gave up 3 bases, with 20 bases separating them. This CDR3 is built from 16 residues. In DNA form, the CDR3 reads TGTGCCAGCAGTGACCCCGGACTCCCGATGGTCTACGAGCAGTACTTC. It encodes CASSDPGLPMVYEQYF.

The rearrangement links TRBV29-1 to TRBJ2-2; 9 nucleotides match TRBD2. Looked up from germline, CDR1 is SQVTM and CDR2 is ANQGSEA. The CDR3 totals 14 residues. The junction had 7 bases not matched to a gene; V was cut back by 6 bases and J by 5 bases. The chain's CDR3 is CSVLRGGDTGELFF. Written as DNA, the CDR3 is TGCAGCGTGCTGCGGGGGGGAGATACCGGGGAGCTGTTTTTT.

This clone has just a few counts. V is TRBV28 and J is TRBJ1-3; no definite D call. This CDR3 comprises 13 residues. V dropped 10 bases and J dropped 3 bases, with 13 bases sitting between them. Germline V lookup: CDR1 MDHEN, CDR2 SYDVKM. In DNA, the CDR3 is TGTGCCACACAGCGGGGTGTTGGAAACACCATATATTTT. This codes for CATQRGVGNTIYF.

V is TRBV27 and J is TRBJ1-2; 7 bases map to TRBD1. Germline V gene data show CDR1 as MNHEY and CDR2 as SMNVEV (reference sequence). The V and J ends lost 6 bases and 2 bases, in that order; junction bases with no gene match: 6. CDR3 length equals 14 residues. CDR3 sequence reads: CASRKGTANYGYTF. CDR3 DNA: TGTGCCAGCAGGAAAGGGACAGCGAACTATGGCTACACCTTC.

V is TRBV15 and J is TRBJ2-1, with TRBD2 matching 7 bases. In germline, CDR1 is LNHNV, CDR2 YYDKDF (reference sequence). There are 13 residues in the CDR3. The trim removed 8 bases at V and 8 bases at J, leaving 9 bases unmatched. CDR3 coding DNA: TGTGCCACCGGACTAGGGGCTGCATATGAGCAGTTCTTC. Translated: CATGLGAAYEQFF.

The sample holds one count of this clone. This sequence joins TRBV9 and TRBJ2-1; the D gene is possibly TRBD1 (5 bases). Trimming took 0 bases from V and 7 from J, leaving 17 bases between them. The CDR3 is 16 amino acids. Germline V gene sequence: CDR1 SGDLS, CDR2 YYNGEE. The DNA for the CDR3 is TGTGCCAGCAGCGTAGCCATCCAGGGTCCGCTAAATGAGCAGTTCTTC. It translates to CASSVAIQGPLNEQFF.

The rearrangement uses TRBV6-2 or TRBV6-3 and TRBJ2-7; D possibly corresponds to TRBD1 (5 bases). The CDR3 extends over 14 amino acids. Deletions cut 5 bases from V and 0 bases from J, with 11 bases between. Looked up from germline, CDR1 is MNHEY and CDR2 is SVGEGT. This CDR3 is CASSTQGLSYEQYF. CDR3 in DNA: TGTGCCAGCAGTACGCAGGGCCTCTCCTACGAGCAGTACTTC.